This T cell receptor beta chain derives from a study of post-analysis software for immune sequencing data. Study outcomes and limitations: About five TRBV segments were more frequent in patients than controls; TRBV5-6, TRBV5-1 and TRBV20-1 belonged to this group.

The CDR3 is made up of 16 amino acids. Per germline, CDR1 SEHNR and CDR2 FQNEAQ (reference sequence). Trimming left V 2 bases short and J 7 bases short, with 21 bases between. Unique molecular identifiers featured in each of the TCR beta cDNA libraries. One entry per CDR3 protein results from TCRdb running MiXCR on the PCR reads. The sample holds 550,000 to 700,000 distinct CDR3 sequences; around 47% are singletons and the top ten take 1.5% to 2%. For this clonotype: Antigen: not known.

The chain employs TRBV7-9 and TRBJ2-7; D perhaps matches TRBD2 (5 bases). The receptor was isolated from a girl aged 10 to 17 with multiple sclerosis. Sequencing input: blood. CDR3 coding DNA: TGTGCCAGCAGCTTATCGGGGTCGGGCGCCTACAATGAGCAGTACTTC. Amino acids: CASSLSGSGAYNEQYF.